Below are 8 T cell receptor beta chains sequenced from a single sample in a study of blood T cell repertoires in COVID-19 (dated by TCRdb to the early 2020s). The library was generated by the immunoSEQ multiplex PCR assay. TCRdb took over this immuneACCESS table, retaining in-frame rearrangements with V and J assigned. Such tables are incomplete; in checked studies, under half of the missing clones stem from an unresolved V gene, and the remainder is unexplained. The sample table contains around 92,000 clones; only one count was recorded for approximately 85% of them. Of the sample, about 25% is held by the ten largest clones. The sample was peripheral blood. The receptor source for this set is a human donor in a cohort sampled during active COVID-19.

This chain connects TRBV2 to TRBJ1-4; 9 bases align to TRBD1. With 5 bases clipped from V and 8 bases from J, the junction kept 9 bases outside the gene matches. Germline-derived CDR1 and CDR2 are SNHLY and FYNNEI. CDR3 length: 15 amino acids. CDR3 DNA sequence: TGTGCCAGCAGTCTAATGACAGGGGGTGGGGAAAAACTGTTTTTT. Protein sequence: CASSLMTGGGEKLFF.

The gene calls are TRBV6-5 and TRBJ1-2, with a possible D match to TRBD1 (6 bases). The CDR3 extends over 16 amino acids. V was clipped by 2 bases and J by 8 bases, with 21 bases between them. The V gene's germline CDR1 is MNHEY and CDR2 SVGAGI. The CDR3 reads CASSYDIGTRRGGYTF. CDR3 coding DNA: TGTGCCAGCAGTTACGATATAGGGACACGAAGAGGCGGCTACACCTTC.

V is TRBV11-3 and J is TRBJ2-1, with TRBD1 matching over 8 bases. CDR1 SGHNT and CDR2 YENEEA come from the germline V gene. Unmatched junction bases numbered 4, after V lost 1 base and J lost 5 bases. The CDR3 extends over 15 amino acids. The chain's CDR3 is CASSLGAGGHNEQFF. The CDR3 coding sequence is TGTGCCAGCAGCTTAGGGGCAGGGGGCCACAATGAGCAGTTCTTC.

This rearrangement joins TRBV3-1 (or the pseudogene TRBV3-2) to TRBJ2-6, with D unclear. The germline V gene encodes CDR1 LGHDT and CDR2 YNNKEL (reference sequence). Trimming took off 5 bases at V and 0 bases at J, with 8 bases between the two ends. This CDR3 comprises 15 residues. The DNA for the CDR3 is TGTGCCAGCAGCAGAGGTCACTCTGGGGCCAACGTCCTGACTTTC. As protein: CASSRGHSGANVLTF.

V is TRBV11-2 and J is TRBJ2-1, with TRBD2 matching over 10 bases. V lost 4 bases and J lost 2; bases outside the gene matches: 5. Germline loops: CDR1 SGHAT, CDR2 FQNNGV. This CDR3 spans 16 amino acids. In DNA form, the CDR3 reads TGTGCCAGCAGCTCCGGACTAGCGGAGACCTACAATGAGCAGTTCTTC. This translates into CASSSGLAETYNEQFF. Using reference TRBV11-2 and TRBJ2-1 for the parts outside the CDR3, the full variable domain is EAGVAQSPRYKIIEKRQSVAFWCNPISGHATLYWYQQILGQGPKLLIQFQNNGVVDDSQLPKDRFSAERLKGVDSTLKIQPAKLEDSAVYLCASSSGLAETYNEQFFGPGTRLTVL.

The rearrangement links TRBV5-8 to TRBJ2-1; 7 bases are a match to TRBD1. With 2 bases clipped from V and 7 bases from J, the junction kept 12 bases outside the gene matches. Germline V lookup: CDR1 SGHTS, CDR2 YDEGEE. The CDR3 is 16 residues long. CDR3 residues: CASSLRQGSNSNEQFF. CDR3 coding DNA: TGTGCCAGCAGCTTAAGACAGGGAAGCAACTCGAATGAGCAGTTCTTC.

This sequence joins TRBV13 and TRBJ1-3; 7 bases match TRBD1. The length of the CDR3 is 18 residues. Per germline, CDR1 PRHDT and CDR2 FYEKMQ (reference sequence). V lost 5 bases to trimming and J lost 2 bases; unmatched junction nucleotides: 15. CDR3 bases: TGTGCCAGCAGCCCGGGACAGCTACTAGCTTGGCCTGGAAACACCATATATTTT. It translates to CASSPGQLLAWPGNTIYF.

DNA for the CDR3: TGTGCCAGTAGCTGGGGCAGAGCGGAGACCCAGTACTTC. Encoded protein: CASSWGRAETQYF. The rearrangement joins TRBV19 to TRBJ2-5; D is perhaps TRBD1 (5 bases). This CDR3 region has 13 residues. The V gene's germline CDR1 is LNHDA and CDR2 SQIVND (reference sequence). Trimming removed 6 bases at V and 5 bases at J, with 13 bases between.